What follows are 32 T cell receptor beta chains derived from one specimen sequenced in a study of blood T cell repertoires in COVID-19. TCRdb's table, derived via immunoSEQ multiplex PCR, lists solely in-frame clones and lacks some. The table records some 150,000 clones, roughly 86% of them present only once. Material for sequencing was peripheral blood. The receptors come from a woman aged 60-75 years with acute or convalescent COVID-19.

V usage is TRBV6-5 and J usage is TRBJ2-1, with a tentative D call TRBD2 (7 bases). This CDR3 region has 15 residues. V dropped 6 bases and J dropped 5 bases, with 17 bases sitting between them. The V gene's germline CDR1 is MNHEY and CDR2 SVGAGI. The DNA for the CDR3 is TGTGCCAGCAGGGTTGGAACGGGGGGCAACAATGAGCAGTTCTTC. This gives the protein CASRVGTGGNNEQFF.

Ten or more counts support this clone. The chain combines TRBV5-8 with TRBJ1-3, with D tentatively TRBD1 (6 bases). With 0 bases removed from V and 0 bases from J, the gap between germline ends came to 7 bases. CDR3 length: 15 residues. CDR1 is SGHTS and CDR2 is YDEGEE in the germline V gene. The CDR3: CASSLDRVSGNTIYF. CDR3 nucleotide sequence: TGTGCCAGCAGCTTGGACAGGGTCTCTGGAAACACCATATATTTT.

This clone was counted only a few times. The chain links TRBV7-3 to TRBJ2-1; D possibly corresponds to TRBD2 (5 bases). In germline, CDR1 is SGHTA, CDR2 FQGTGA. The CDR3 spans 15 residues. The V end lost 3 bases, the J end lost 7 bases, and 16 bases lay between the germline ends. Here the CDR3 reads CASSLRLGELNEQFF. The CDR3 nucleotides read TGTGCCAGCAGCTTGAGGTTGGGAGAGTTGAATGAGCAGTTCTTC.

V usage is TRBV2 and J usage is TRBJ2-5; D is unclear. Trimming stripped 7 bases from V and 5 bases from J, with 11 bases between. The CDR3 contains 12 residues. Per germline, CDR1 SNHLY and CDR2 FYNNEI. The CDR3 sequence: CASTPSRETQYF. The CDR3, as DNA: TGTGCCAGCACCCCCTCCAGGGAGACCCAGTACTTC. Full variable domain (missing parts from reference TRBV2 and TRBJ2-5): EPEVTQTPSHQVTQMGQEVILRCVPISNHLYFYWYRQILGQKVEFLVSFYNNEISEKSEIFDDQFSVERPDGSNFTLKIRSTKLEDSAMYFCASTPSRETQYFGPGTRLLVL.

This clone is labeled as medium-sized. The CDR3 nucleotides are TGTGCCAGCAGCTTGGCCCAGGGGGCTGTTAGGAACACTGAAGCTTTCTTT. Its protein product is CASSLAQGAVRNTEAFF. The chain carries TRBV5-4 and TRBJ1-1, with 8 nucleotides matching TRBD1. In germline, CDR1 is SGHNT, CDR2 YYREEE (reference sequence). The CDR3 loop spans 17 amino acids. V was clipped by 0 bases and J by 1 base; unmatched bases: 8. Supplemented by reference TRBV5-4 and TRBJ1-1, the full variable domain reads ETGVTQSPTHLIKTRGQQVTLRCSSQSGHNTVSWYQQALGQGPQFIFQYYREEENGRGNFPPRFSGLQFPNYSSELNVNALELDDSALYLCASSLAQGAVRNTEAFFGQGTRLTVV.

The rearrangement links TRBV6-2 or TRBV6-3 to TRBJ1-2; the D gene is possibly TRBD1 (6 bases). V was shortened by 2 bases and J by 0 bases, with 13 bases between the two germline ends. From germline, CDR1 is MNHEY and CDR2 SVGEGT. This CDR3 spans 16 amino acids. CDR3 DNA: TGTGCCAGCAGTTACGGGGGGGCCAATCCTAACTATGGCTACACCTTC. Amino acids: CASSYGGANPNYGYTF.

The chain employs TRBV9 and TRBJ2-3; 8 bases line up with TRBD2. The germline CDR1 and CDR2 sequences are SGDLS and YYNGEE. This CDR3 region has 15 residues. Trimming at V came to 0 bases and at J to 4 bases, leaving 4 bases not matched to a gene. CDR3 DNA: TGTGCCAGCAGCGTAGTCGGGCGGGGGGCAGATACGCAGTATTTT. This gives the protein CASSVVGRGADTQYF.

This chain joins TRBV7-2 and TRBJ2-1; TRBD2 agrees at 7 bases. Germline V CDR1 and CDR2: SGHTA, FQGNSA. The CDR3 contains 16 residues. The V and J ends lost 4 bases and 8 bases, in that order; junction bases with no gene match: 14. The CDR3 here is CASSSNMRMGGDEQFF. CDR3 sequence (DNA): TGTGCCAGCAGCTCAAACATGAGAATGGGAGGGGATGAGCAGTTCTTC.

This chain uses TRBV9 with TRBJ2-1, with TRBD1 matching 11 bases. The CDR3 is 17 residues long. The V gene end was trimmed by 0 bases and the J gene end by 1 base; junction bases not matched to a gene: 3. CDR1 and CDR2 (germline): SGDLS, YYNGEE. The CDR3 protein is CASSVVGTGGSYNEQFF. In DNA, the CDR3 is TGTGCCAGCAGCGTAGTTGGGACAGGGGGATCCTACAATGAGCAGTTCTTC.

This rearrangement joins TRBV5-6 to TRBJ2-5; 9 positions match TRBD2. This CDR3 is 15 amino acids long. V trimming: 2 bases; J trimming: 7 bases; junction bases outside the gene matches: 9. Looked up from germline, CDR1 is SGHDT and CDR2 is YYEEEE. The CDR3 DNA reads TGTGCCAGCAGCTTTCCTAGCGGGGAATTGGCGACCCAGTACTTC. It codes for CASSFPSGELATQYF.

The chain joins TRBV7-2 to TRBJ1-5; 8 positions agree with TRBD1. The ends lost 8 bases at V and 0 bases at J; junction bases unmatched: 6. This CDR3 is 15 amino acids long. Germline lookup yields CDR1 SGHTA and CDR2 FQGNSA. In nucleotides, the CDR3 is TGTGCCAGCGCACCGACAGGGGCTAGCAATCAGCCCCAGCATTTT. Protein: CASAPTGASNQPQHF. Looking up the rest from reference TRBV7-2 and TRBJ1-5 gives the full variable domain: GAGVSQSPSNKVTEKGKDVELRCDPISGHTALYWYRQSLGQGLEFLIYFQGNSAPDKSGLPSDRFSAERTGGSVSTLTIQRTQQEDSAVYLCASAPTGASNQPQHFGDGTRLSIL.

The chain uses TRBV4-3 and TRBJ2-2, with a tentative D call TRBD1 (5 bases). The V gene's germline CDR1 is LGHNA and CDR2 YSLEER. The CDR3 totals 15 residues. The V end was cut by 6 bases, the J end by 5 bases, with 16 bases between. This CDR3 is CASSRRVGETGELFF. CDR3 nucleotides: TGCGCCAGCAGTCGCAGGGTAGGAGAAACCGGGGAGCTGTTTTTT.

V and J are TRBV5-1 and TRBJ2-5, with TRBD1 identical over 9 bases. CDR1 is SGHRS and CDR2 is YFSETQ in the germline V gene. This CDR3 region has 13 residues. J lost 5 bases, V lost 4 bases, and 3 bases had no gene match. CDR3 residues: CASSRQGEETQYF. Written as DNA, the CDR3 is TGCGCCAGCAGCAGACAGGGGGAGGAGACCCAGTACTTC.

This clone is termed medium-sized (0.01 to 0.1%). The chain links TRBV28 to TRBJ2-7; 8 bases fit TRBD1. Looked up from germline, CDR1 is MDHEN and CDR2 is SYDVKM. Trimming took 4 bases from V and 0 from J; bases not matched to a gene: 8. The CDR3 consists of 16 residues. CDR3 nucleotides: TGTGCCAGCAGTTCCCTAGGGACAGGTAGCTCCTACGAGCAGTACTTC. Protein sequence: CASSSLGTGSSYEQYF.

V and J are TRBV10-2 and TRBJ2-7; a weak D match, TRBD1 (5 bases). V was trimmed by 5 bases and J by 3 bases, leaving 17 bases between them. CDR3 size: 15 residues. Per germline, CDR1 WSHSY and CDR2 SAAADI. The CDR3 loop reads CASSNPSQGLYEQYF. CDR3 DNA sequence: TGCGCCAGCAGTAACCCTTCCCAGGGCCTCTACGAGCAGTACTTC.

The chain uses TRBV1 and TRBJ1-2; the table's D gene call, TRBD1, was not cross checked with the DNA. TRBV1 is deemed a pseudogene. CDR3 length: 18 amino acids. The CDR3 spells CTSAGAPVKAGSSYGYTF. CDR3 DNA: TGCACCAGCGCAGGGGCACCCGTAAAGGCAGGTTCCTCCTATGGCTACACCTTC.

This clone came up a few times. V usage is TRBV27 and J usage is TRBJ2-7; possibly TRBD1 for D (6 bases). The germline V gene has CDR1 MNHEY and CDR2 SMNVEV (reference sequence). The CDR3 runs 16 residues. The germline V and J ends were trimmed by 0 bases and 4 bases, with 16 bases remaining between them. CDR3 sequence reads: CASSLSLEAQGYEQYF. The CDR3 nucleotides read TGTGCCAGCAGTTTATCGCTTGAGGCCCAGGGGTACGAGCAGTACTTC.

This clone was seen only once. This chain joins TRBV20-1 and TRBJ1-6, with 11 bases identical to TRBD1. J gave up 9 bases and V 3 bases, and 10 bases lay outside the gene matches. The CDR3 is 16 residues long. CDR1 DFQATT and CDR2 SNEGSKA come from the germline V gene (reference sequence). DNA of the CDR3: TGCAGTGCTAGTCCACATCCGGGACAGGGGGTTTCACCCCTCCACTTT. It yields the protein CSASPHPGQGVSPLHF.

V is TRBV6-2 or TRBV6-3 and J is TRBJ1-2, with D uncertain. This CDR3 region has 15 residues. The V end lost 6 bases, the J end lost 4 bases, and 18 bases lay between the germline ends. CDR1 and CDR2 from the germline V gene are MNHEY and SVGEGT. The CDR3 DNA reads as TGTGCCAGCAGCCAAATGCCCCGTCTGGCCTATGGCTACACCTTC. It translates to CASSQMPRLAYGYTF.

This rearrangement joins TRBV9 to TRBJ2-7; D not resolved. V was trimmed by 2 bases and J by 3 bases, leaving 9 bases between them. CDR3 length equals 13 residues. Per germline, CDR1 SGDLS and CDR2 YYNGEE. This CDR3 reads CASSVTPHYEQYF. For the CDR3, the DNA is TGTGCCAGCAGCGTTACACCTCACTACGAGCAGTACTTC.

V usage is TRBV7-9 and J usage is TRBJ2-1; 7 nucleotides match TRBD1. Germline V gene sequence: CDR1 SEHNR, CDR2 FQNEAQ (reference sequence). CDR3 length equals 13 residues. Trimming at V came to 4 bases and at J to 8 bases, leaving 5 bases not matched to a gene. The CDR3 DNA is TGTGCCAGCAGCTCGAGCAGGGGGTATGAGCAGTTCTTC. Translating gives CASSSSRGYEQFF. Based on the CDR3 plus reference TRBV7-9 and TRBJ2-1, the full variable domain is DTGVSQNPRHKITKRGQNVTFRCDPISEHNRLYWYRQTLGQGPEFLTYFQNEAQLEKSRLLSDRFSAERPKGSFSTLEIQRTEQGDSAMYLCASSSSRGYEQFFGPGTRLTVL.

This chain uses TRBV11-2 with TRBJ2-3; D call uncertain. V was shortened by 4 bases and J by 0 bases, with 14 bases between the two germline ends. Germline V gene data show CDR1 as SGHAT and CDR2 as FQNNGV. The CDR3 contains 16 residues. CDR3 region: CASSSFLRWSTDTQYF. CDR3 coding DNA: TGTGCCAGCAGCTCCTTTTTGAGGTGGAGCACAGATACGCAGTATTTT.

The rearrangement links TRBV6-5 to TRBJ1-6; D remains ambiguous. The CDR3 is 16 residues long. Trimming took off 0 bases at V and 7 bases at J, with 13 bases between the two ends. The germline gives CDR1 MNHEY, CDR2 SVGAGI. Written as DNA, the CDR3 is TGTGCCAGCAGTTACTCCCGGGTAAGGTCCAATTCACCCCTCCACTTT. Translated, it gives CASSYSRVRSNSPLHF.

This CDR3 is CASSAGQLNEQFF. The CDR3 DNA reads as TGTGCCAGCAGTGCCGGACAGCTTAATGAGCAGTTCTTC. The rearrangement uses TRBV13 and TRBJ2-1; D possibly corresponds to TRBD1 (6 bases). The CDR3 runs 13 residues. Trimming removed 6 bases at V and 7 bases at J, with 13 bases between. Germline V gene sequence: CDR1 PRHDT, CDR2 FYEKMQ (reference sequence).

The sample holds one count of this clone. This rearrangement joins TRBV6-5 to TRBJ1-3; 7 positions match TRBD1. This CDR3 spans 15 amino acids. With 7 bases clipped from V and 3 bases from J, the junction kept 9 bases outside the gene matches. CDR1 and CDR2 from the germline V gene are MNHEY and SVGAGI. The CDR3 spells CASNTGASLGNTIYF. CDR3 bases: TGTGCCAGCAATACAGGGGCGAGTCTTGGAAACACCATATATTTT.

The CDR3 sequence: CASKPGQTYEQYF. CDR3 DNA: TGTGCCAGCAAGCCGGGACAGACCTACGAGCAGTACTTC. V is TRBV28 and J is TRBJ2-7, with 7 bases matching TRBD1. The J segment lost 2 bases and the V segment lost 7 bases, leaving 5 bases of the junction unmatched. The germline V gene has CDR1 MDHEN and CDR2 SYDVKM. The length of the CDR3 is 13 residues. The whole variable domain, filled in from reference TRBV28 and TRBJ2-7, reads DVKVTQSSRYLVKRTGEKVFLECVQDMDHENMFWYRQDPGLGLRLIYFSYDVKMKEKGDIPEGYSVSREKKERFSLILESASTNQTSMYLCASKPGQTYEQYFGPGTRLTVT.

The V call is TRBV28, the J call TRBJ2-1; D is perhaps TRBD1 (5 bases). The V and J ends lost 1 base and 3 bases respectively, with 16 bases between them. Germline V lookup: CDR1 MDHEN, CDR2 SYDVKM. There are 17 residues in the CDR3. CDR3 nucleotide sequence: TGTGCCAGCAGTTTATTTGGAAGGGGAAAGGGCTACAATGAGCAGTTCTTC. Protein sequence: CASSLFGRGKGYNEQFF.

The V gene is TRBV5-1, the J gene TRBJ1-4; TRBD1 matches at 8 bases. The germline gives CDR1 SGHRS, CDR2 YFSETQ. This CDR3 has 16 amino acids. The trim removed 4 bases at V and 5 bases at J, leaving 10 bases unmatched. In DNA, the CDR3 is TGCGCCAGCAGCGTCGGGAGAGGGGACAGGAATGAAAAACTGTTTTTT. Amino acid sequence: CASSVGRGDRNEKLFF. The complete variable domain, with remaining parts taken from reference TRBV5-1 and TRBJ1-4, reads KAGVTQTPRYLIKTRGQQVTLSCSPISGHRSVSWYQQTPGQGLQFLFEYFSETQRNKGNFPGRFSGRQFSNSRSEMNVSTLELGDSALYLCASSVGRGDRNEKLFFGSGTQLSVL.

The chain employs TRBV28 and TRBJ1-2, with a weak D call TRBD1 (5 bases). Trimming removed 8 bases from V and 8 bases from J, with 15 bases in between. The CDR3 runs 12 residues. CDR1 and CDR2 (germline): MDHEN, SYDVKM. In DNA, the CDR3 is TGTGCCAGCGGGGAAAGGGGTCGAGGCTACACCTTC. Its protein is CASGERGRGYTF.

This chain links TRBV5-1 with TRBJ2-3, with 8 bases lining up with TRBD2. Germline CDR1 and CDR2: SGHRS and YFSETQ. V was clipped by 7 bases and J by 6 bases; unmatched bases: 16. CDR3 length: 16 amino acids. For the CDR3, the DNA is TGCGCCAGCGGGATTGGGACTAGGGTCGACCGGGATACGCAGTATTTT. This gives the protein CASGIGTRVDRDTQYF.

V gene TRBV28 combines with J gene TRBJ1-3, with TRBD1 matching over 7 bases. CDR1 MDHEN and CDR2 SYDVKM come from the germline V gene. With 5 bases clipped from V and 5 bases from J, the junction kept 3 bases outside the gene matches. This CDR3 region has 13 residues. The CDR3 bases are TGTGCCAGCAGTCCGGGACAGCGAAACACCATATATTTT. Its translation is CASSPGQRNTIYF. Looking up the rest from reference TRBV28 and TRBJ1-3 gives the full variable domain: DVKVTQSSRYLVKRTGEKVFLECVQDMDHENMFWYRQDPGLGLRLIYFSYDVKMKEKGDIPEGYSVSREKKERFSLILESASTNQTSMYLCASSPGQRNTIYFGEGSWLTVV.

The chain couples TRBV18 to TRBJ2-1; 7 bases map to TRBD1. V lost 5 bases to trimming and J lost 4 bases; unmatched junction nucleotides: 8. CDR1 is KGHSH, CDR2 LQKENI, per germline. CDR3 length equals 15 residues. The CDR3 region is CASSSTGQLYNEQFF. CDR3 bases: TGTGCCAGCTCATCCACGGGACAGCTTTACAATGAGCAGTTCTTC.